What follows are 31 T cell receptor beta chains derived from one specimen sequenced in a study of OX40 agonist ivuxolimab in advanced cancers. TCRdb keeps only in-frame clones here, not all; method: immunoSEQ multiplex PCR. Found here are about 55,000 clones, about four fifths of them singletons; the top ten hold 4.6%. The sample here was CD4+ or CD8+ T cells sorted from blood, taken in a trial of the OX40 agonist ivuxolimab. These receptors were taken from an adult with an advanced solid tumor such as melanoma, head and neck, liver or kidney cancer.

The rearrangement links TRBV29-1 to TRBJ2-5, with 9 bases identical to TRBD2. This CDR3 is built from 13 residues. Germline CDR1 and CDR2: SQVTM and ANQGSEA. V lost 5 bases, J lost 4 bases, and 5 bases stayed unmatched. The CDR3 nucleotides are TGCAGCGTTACTATAGCGGGAGTAGAGACCCAGTACTTC. It specifies CSVTIAGVETQYF.

The chain couples TRBV7-6 to TRBJ2-3, with 9 bases fitting TRBD2. Trimming at V came to 1 base and at J to 3 bases, leaving 8 bases not matched to a gene. In germline, CDR1 is SGHVS, CDR2 FNYEAQ. The CDR3 runs to 17 residues. The CDR3 coding sequence is TGTGCCAGCAGCTTAGGAGGTAGCGGGGGAACTACAGATACGCAGTATTTT. It translates to CASSLGGSGGTTDTQYF.

The chain carries TRBV18 and TRBJ2-1, with 8 bases fitting TRBD2. The CDR3 contains 15 residues. J lost 9 bases, V lost 0 bases, and 7 bases had no gene match. Germline assignment: CDR1 KGHSH and CDR2 LQKENI. Written as DNA, the CDR3 is TGTGCCAGCTCACCACCGGTTGCTAGCGGGTTTGAGCAGTTCTTC. Protein product: CASSPPVASGFEQFF.

The chain couples TRBV29-1 to TRBJ2-7; the D gene is possibly TRBD2 (5 bases). Germline assignment: CDR1 SQVTM and CDR2 ANQGSEA. The V gene lost 4 bases and the J gene lost 6 bases, with 13 bases spanning the gap. This CDR3 has 12 amino acids. CDR3 sequence reads: CSVGEGPAEQYF. CDR3 DNA: TGCAGCGTTGGTGAGGGTCCGGCCGAGCAGTACTTC.

The CDR3 DNA follows: TGTGCCAGCTCACCACCGGGACAGTCCTACGAGCAGTACTTC. Translation gives CASSPPGQSYEQYF. The chain has TRBV18 and TRBJ2-7, with TRBD1 matching 7 bases. The CDR3 totals 14 residues. V shed 0 bases and J 1 base; nucleotides not matched to a gene: 0. Germline V gives CDR1 KGHSH, CDR2 LQKENI.

Concerning this clone itself: The same CDR3 arises from other DNA sequences in this sample as well. The CDR3 bases are TGTGCCAGCAGCTTAGGCCAGGGCACTGAAGCTTTCTTT. Amino acids: CASSLGQGTEAFF. The rearrangement uses TRBV7-2 and TRBJ1-1; the D gene is possibly TRBD1 (5 bases). Trimming stripped 1 base from V and 4 bases from J, with 7 bases between. Germline V gives CDR1 SGHTA, CDR2 FQGNSA. There are 13 residues in the CDR3. The full variable domain, rest sourced from reference TRBV7-2 and TRBJ1-1, is GAGVSQSPSNKVTEKGKDVELRCDPISGHTALYWYRQSLGQGLEFLIYFQGNSAPDKSGLPSDRFSAERTGGSVSTLTIQRTQQEDSAVYLCASSLGQGTEAFFGQGTRLTVV.

The rearrangement joins TRBV7-8 to TRBJ2-3; TRBD2 aligns across 11 bases. This CDR3 comprises 16 residues. The V gene's germline CDR1 is SGHVS and CDR2 FQNEAQ. J gave up 5 bases and V 1 base, and 5 bases lay outside the gene matches. Written as DNA, the CDR3 is TGTGCCAGCAGCTTAGGTGCTAGCGGGAGGTTAGATACGCAGTATTTT. Residues: CASSLGASGRLDTQYF. Full variable domain (missing parts from reference TRBV7-8 and TRBJ2-3): GAGVSQSPRYKVAKRGQDVALRCDPISGHVSLFWYQQALGQGPEFLTYFQNEAQLDKSGLPSDRFFAERPEGSVSTLKIQRTQQEDSAVYLCASSLGASGRLDTQYFGPGTRLTVL.

The V gene is TRBV10-3, the J gene TRBJ2-7; TRBD2 matches at 8 bases. The J segment lost 2 bases and the V segment lost 0 bases, leaving 3 bases of the junction unmatched. The V gene's germline CDR1 is ENHRY and CDR2 SYGVKD. The CDR3 is made up of 15 amino acids. The CDR3: CAISESTSGTYEQYF. The CDR3 DNA reads TGTGCCATCAGTGAGTCAACTAGCGGAACCTACGAGCAGTACTTC.

The V and J genes are TRBV12-5 and TRBJ2-2, with 9 bases lining up with TRBD1. CDR1 LGHNT and CDR2 FRNRAP come from the germline V gene. V shed 5 bases and J 5 bases; nucleotides not matched to a gene: 6. The CDR3 is 15 residues long. Here the CDR3 reads CASGPDRGYTGELFF. The CDR3 nucleotides read TGTGCTAGTGGTCCCGACAGGGGGTATACCGGGGAGCTGTTTTTT.

The chain employs TRBV5-1 and TRBJ2-7; D may be TRBD1 (6 bases). Deletions cut 4 bases from V and 6 bases from J, with 17 bases between. The germline CDR1 and CDR2 sequences are SGHRS and YFSETQ. The CDR3 loop spans 14 amino acids. The CDR3 bases are TGCGCCAGCAGCCGGGCAGGGGAGACCTGCGAGCAGTACTTC. The encoded protein is CASSRAGETCEQYF.

This clone was detected once. This chain links TRBV29-1 with TRBJ1-2, with 8 bases lining up with TRBD1. Germline trimming cut 3 bases from V and 7 bases from J; bases unmatched to any gene: 4. The CDR3 covers 12 residues. CDR1 and CDR2 from the germline V gene are SQVTM and ANQGSEA. The CDR3 DNA sequence: TGCAGCGTTGAGACAGGGGTAGGTGGCTACACCTTC. Translation gives CSVETGVGGYTF.

The chain recombines TRBV9 with TRBJ2-5, with 8 positions matching TRBD2. Germline V gene lookup returns CDR1 SGDLS and CDR2 YYNGEE. There are 19 residues in the CDR3. With V trimmed by 0 bases and J by 1 base, 14 bases remained unmatched. The CDR3, as DNA: TGTGCCAGCAGCGTAGGCGTTAGGGTGGGTAGCGGGGTCCAAGAGACCCAGTACTTC. Its protein product is CASSVGVRVGSGVQETQYF.

J is TRBJ2-3 and V is TRBV11-2; TRBD1 might be the D (5 bases). This CDR3 spans 16 amino acids. Trimming shortened V by 1 base and J by 4 bases, and 15 bases separated the two germline ends. Germline CDR1 is SGHAT and CDR2 is FQNNGV. This chain's CDR3 is CASSLGRRVLSDTQYF. CDR3 bases: TGTGCCAGCAGCTTAGGTCGCAGGGTCCTCTCAGATACGCAGTATTTT.

This sequence joins TRBV5-1 and TRBJ1-3; TRBD1 is a possible D gene (6 bases). CDR3 length: 16 amino acids. CDR1 is SGHRS, CDR2 YFSETQ, per germline. V gave up 2 bases and J gave up 0 bases, with 12 bases separating them. The CDR3 protein is CASSFDRSVSGNTIYF. The CDR3 DNA is TGCGCCAGCAGCTTCGACAGGTCGGTCTCTGGAAACACCATATATTTT.

J is TRBJ2-7 and V is TRBV11-3, with TRBD1 matching 8 bases. Germline trimming cut 0 bases from V and 1 base from J; bases unmatched to any gene: 5. The CDR3 spans 16 residues. CDR1 is SGHNT, CDR2 YENEEA, per germline. The CDR3 DNA reads TGTGCCAGCAGCTTAGAGGGGACAGGAGTTTCCTACGAGCAGTACTTC. It translates to CASSLEGTGVSYEQYF.

This chain connects TRBV29-1 to TRBJ2-3, with 8 nucleotides matching TRBD2. Per germline, CDR1 SQVTM and CDR2 ANQGSEA. The J segment lost 1 base and the V segment lost 6 bases, leaving 3 bases of the junction unmatched. This CDR3 spans 13 amino acids. Here the CDR3 reads CSVGRGGTDTQYF. The CDR3 bases are TGCAGCGTAGGGCGGGGGGGCACAGATACGCAGTATTTT.

This clone was detected a few times. This rearrangement joins TRBV5-5 to TRBJ2-5; TRBD1 matches at 8 bases. The CDR3 length is 14 residues. J gave up 4 bases and V 3 bases, and 5 bases lay outside the gene matches. Germline V gene sequence: CDR1 SGHKS, CDR2 YYEKEE (reference sequence). CDR3 coding DNA: TGTGCCAGCAGCTGGGGGACAGGTAGAGAGACCCAGTACTTC. Encoded protein: CASSWGTGRETQYF.

This chain uses TRBV7-2 with TRBJ2-1, with D possibly being TRBD1 (5 bases). The CDR3 is 14 residues long. Germline-derived CDR1 and CDR2 are SGHTA and FQGNSA. Between the trimmed V and J ends, which lost 0 bases and 8 bases, there was a span of 11 bases. CDR3: CASSLAPGSHEQFF. As DNA, the CDR3 is TGTGCCAGCAGCTTAGCCCCAGGGTCGCATGAGCAGTTCTTC.

This chain connects TRBV18 to TRBJ2-1, with 9 bases that match TRBD2. In germline, CDR1 is KGHSH, CDR2 LQKENI. CDR3 size: 17 residues. The V segment lost 0 bases and the J segment 11 bases; nucleotides outside the gene matches: 14. This CDR3 is CASSPPLAGVLPRKQFF. CDR3 bases: TGTGCCAGCTCACCACCGTTAGCGGGAGTCCTCCCCCGTAAGCAGTTCTTC.

This clone is deemed medium-sized. This chain connects TRBV5-1 to TRBJ2-7, with 8 positions matching TRBD1. The CDR3 is made up of 14 amino acids. J lost 2 bases, V lost 3 bases, and 4 bases had no gene match. CDR1 and CDR2 (germline): SGHRS, YFSETQ. The CDR3 protein is CASSSSGGTYEQYF. The CDR3 coding sequence is TGCGCCAGCAGCTCATCAGGGGGCACCTACGAGCAGTACTTC.

The V and J genes are TRBV5-1 and TRBJ1-1, with D hard to call. Trimming shortened V by 5 bases and J by 3 bases, and 14 bases separated the two germline ends. CDR1 and CDR2 (germline): SGHRS, YFSETQ. The CDR3 loop spans 14 amino acids. This CDR3 reads CASSFPGLDTEAFF. The CDR3 coding sequence is TGCGCCAGCAGTTTCCCCGGACTGGACACTGAAGCTTTCTTT.

This rearrangement joins TRBV5-6 to TRBJ1-1; D gene unclear. V lost 0 bases to trimming and J lost 0 bases, with 9 bases between them. Germline values: CDR1 SGHDT, CDR2 YYEEEE. CDR3 size: 15 residues. The CDR3 DNA sequence: TGTGCCAGCAGCTTGGCAGCGCCAATGAACACTGAAGCTTTCTTT. Protein product: CASSLAAPMNTEAFF.

The chain joins TRBV15 to TRBJ2-1, with 7 nucleotides matching TRBD2. V was clipped by 1 base and J by 4 bases; unmatched bases: 7. CDR3 size: 16 residues. Per germline, CDR1 LNHNV and CDR2 YYDKDF (reference sequence). CDR3 sequence (DNA): TGTGCCACCAGCAGAGCCCCGCGGGGGTCTTACAATGAGCAGTTCTTC. This sequence encodes CATSRAPRGSYNEQFF.

The rearrangement joins TRBV6-5 to TRBJ1-1; D possibly corresponds to TRBD1 (5 bases). The CDR3 length is 14 residues. V lost 5 bases and J lost 1, with 11 bases in between. Germline values: CDR1 MNHEY, CDR2 SVGAGI. The DNA of the CDR3 is TGTGCCAGCAGTACGGGGACGGGGAACACTGAAGCTTTCTTT. It codes for CASSTGTGNTEAFF.

A few counts support this clone. The chain is built from TRBV7-2 and TRBJ2-3; D perhaps matches TRBD1 (5 bases). The CDR3 spans 14 residues. CDR1 is SGHTA and CDR2 is FQGNSA in the germline V gene. Trimming took off 3 bases at V and 0 bases at J, with 7 bases between the two ends. This chain's CDR3 is CASSFRQSTDTQYF. CDR3 sequence (DNA): TGTGCCAGCAGCTTCCGACAGAGCACAGATACGCAGTATTTT. The variable domain in full, with the rest retrieved from reference TRBV7-2 and TRBJ2-3, is GAGVSQSPSNKVTEKGKDVELRCDPISGHTALYWYRQSLGQGLEFLIYFQGNSAPDKSGLPSDRFSAERTGGSVSTLTIQRTQQEDSAVYLCASSFRQSTDTQYFGPGTRLTVL.

As concerns this clone: An end of the junction differs from the germline gene, which may be a read error. The chain uses TRBV7-6 and TRBJ1-1; D remains unclear. Germline-derived CDR1 and CDR2 are SGHVS and FNYEAQ. This CDR3 spans 13 amino acids. The CDR3 reads CASSIAENTEAFF. DNA for the CDR3: TGTGCCAGCAGCATAGCAGAAAACACTGAAGCTTTCTTT. Full variable domain (rest looked up from reference TRBV7-6 and TRBJ1-1): GAGVSQSPRYKVTKRGQDVALRCDPISGHVSLYWYRQALGQGPEFLTYFNYEAQQDKSGLPNDRFSAERPEGSISTLTIQRTEQRDSAMYRCASSIAENTEAFFGQGTRLTVV.

This chain joins TRBV19 and TRBJ2-5; 11 bases align to TRBD2. The J segment lost 3 bases and the V segment lost 4 bases, leaving 7 bases of the junction unmatched. CDR1 LNHDA and CDR2 SQIVND come from the germline V gene (reference sequence). The CDR3 runs to 16 residues. CDR3: CASSTFGLAGKETQYF. In DNA form, the CDR3 reads TGTGCCAGTAGTACGTTCGGACTAGCGGGCAAAGAGACCCAGTACTTC. Full variable domain (rest looked up from reference TRBV19 and TRBJ2-5): DGGITQSPKYLFRKEGQNVTLSCEQNLNHDAMYWYRQDPGQGLRLIYYSQIVNDFQKGDIAEGYSVSREKKESFPLTVTSAQKNPTAFYLCASSTFGLAGKETQYFGPGTRLLVL.

The chain uses TRBV5-1 and TRBJ2-2; TRBD1 or TRBD2 may be the D gene (5 bases each). Between the trimmed V and J ends, which lost 6 bases and 2 bases, there was a span of 17 bases. This CDR3 has 16 amino acids. Germline CDR1 SGHRS, CDR2 YFSETQ. The CDR3 DNA sequence: TGCGCCAGCACTCCCGGGAAGGGGAGTAACACCGGGGAGCTGTTTTTT. Residues: CASTPGKGSNTGELFF.

This chain connects TRBV6-4 to TRBJ2-1; the match to TRBD2 covers 8 bases. CDR1 is MRHNA, CDR2 SNTAGT, per germline. The CDR3 is 15 amino acids. The junction had 9 bases not matched to a gene; V was cut back by 3 bases and J by 8 bases. CDR3 bases: TGTGCCAGCAGTGAGCAAGCGGGAGCTCTGTATGAGCAGTTCTTC. Encoded protein: CASSEQAGALYEQFF.

The V and J genes are TRBV28 and TRBJ2-6, with 8 bases lining up with TRBD1. Per the germline V gene, CDR1 is MDHEN and CDR2 is SYDVKM. This CDR3 is built from 16 residues. The ends lost 5 bases at V and 3 bases at J; junction bases unmatched: 6. CDR3 DNA: TGTGCCAGCAGTCTTCCGACAGGGGTTGGGGCCAACGTCCTGACTTTC. Encoded protein: CASSLPTGVGANVLTF.

V and J are TRBV28 and TRBJ2-7; TRBD1 aligns across 7 bases. J gave up 3 bases and V 5 bases, and 13 bases lay outside the gene matches. CDR3 length equals 16 residues. Germline V gives CDR1 MDHEN, CDR2 SYDVKM. CDR3 protein: CASSQTDRATDYEQYF. CDR3 nucleotides: TGTGCCAGCAGTCAGACCGACAGGGCAACTGACTACGAGCAGTACTTC.